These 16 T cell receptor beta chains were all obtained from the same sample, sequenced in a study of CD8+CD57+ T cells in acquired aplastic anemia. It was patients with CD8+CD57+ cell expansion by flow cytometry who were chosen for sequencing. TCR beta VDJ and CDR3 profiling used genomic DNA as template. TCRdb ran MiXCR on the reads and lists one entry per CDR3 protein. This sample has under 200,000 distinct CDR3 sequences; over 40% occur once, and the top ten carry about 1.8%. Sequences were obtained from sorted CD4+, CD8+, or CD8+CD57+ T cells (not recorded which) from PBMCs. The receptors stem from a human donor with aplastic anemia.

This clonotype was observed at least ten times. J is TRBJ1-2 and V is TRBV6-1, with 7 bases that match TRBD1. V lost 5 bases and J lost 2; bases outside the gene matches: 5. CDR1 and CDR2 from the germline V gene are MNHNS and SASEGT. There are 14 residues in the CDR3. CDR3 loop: CASSLTQGNYGYTF. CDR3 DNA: TGTGCCAGCAGTCTAACACAGGGGAACTATGGCTACACCTTC.

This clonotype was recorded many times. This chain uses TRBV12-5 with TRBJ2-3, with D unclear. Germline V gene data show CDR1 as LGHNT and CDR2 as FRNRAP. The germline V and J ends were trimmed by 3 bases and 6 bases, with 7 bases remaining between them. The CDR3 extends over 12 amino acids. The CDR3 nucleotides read TGTGCTAGTGGTTTCATGACCGATACGCAGTATTTT. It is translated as CASGFMTDTQYF.

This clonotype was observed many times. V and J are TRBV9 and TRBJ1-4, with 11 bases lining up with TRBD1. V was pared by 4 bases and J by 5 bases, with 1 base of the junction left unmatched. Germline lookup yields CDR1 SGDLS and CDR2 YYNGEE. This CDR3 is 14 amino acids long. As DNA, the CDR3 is TGTGCCAGCAGCAGGGACAGGGGGAATGAAAAACTGTTTTTT. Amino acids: CASSRDRGNEKLFF.

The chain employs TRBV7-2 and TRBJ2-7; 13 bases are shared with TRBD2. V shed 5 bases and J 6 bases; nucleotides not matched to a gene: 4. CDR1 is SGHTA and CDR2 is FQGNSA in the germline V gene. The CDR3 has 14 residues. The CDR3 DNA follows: TGTGCCAGCAGCCCTGGGACTAGCGGGATCGAGCAGTACTTC. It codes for CASSPGTSGIEQYF.

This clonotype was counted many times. The CDR3 loop reads CATSEQGAGNTEAFF. CDR3 DNA: TGTGCCACCAGTGAACAGGGTGCGGGGAACACTGAAGCTTTCTTT. The rearrangement uses TRBV15 and TRBJ1-1; D may be TRBD1 (6 bases). V was trimmed by 6 bases and J by 1 base, leaving 15 bases between them. The CDR3 runs 15 residues. Per the germline V gene, CDR1 is LNHNV and CDR2 is YYDKDF (reference sequence).

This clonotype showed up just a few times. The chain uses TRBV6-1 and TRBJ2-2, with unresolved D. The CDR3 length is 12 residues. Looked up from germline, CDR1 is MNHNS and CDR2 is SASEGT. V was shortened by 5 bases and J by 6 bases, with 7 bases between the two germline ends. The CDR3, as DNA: TGTGCCAGCAGTAAACTGGCCGGGGAGCTGTTTTTT. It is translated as CASSKLAGELFF.

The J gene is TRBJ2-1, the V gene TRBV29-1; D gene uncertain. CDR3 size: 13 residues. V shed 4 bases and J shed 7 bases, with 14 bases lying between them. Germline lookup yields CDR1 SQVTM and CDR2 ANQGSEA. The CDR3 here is CSVVSQLGNEQFF. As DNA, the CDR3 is TGCAGCGTTGTGAGTCAGTTAGGGAATGAGCAGTTCTTC.

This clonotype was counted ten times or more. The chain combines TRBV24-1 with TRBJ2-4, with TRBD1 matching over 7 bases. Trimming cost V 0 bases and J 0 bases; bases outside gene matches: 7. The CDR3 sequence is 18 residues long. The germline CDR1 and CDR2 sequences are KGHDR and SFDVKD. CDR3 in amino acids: CATSDLGPRTGAKNIQYF. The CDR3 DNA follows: TGTGCCACCAGTGATTTGGGCCCGAGGACAGGAGCCAAAAACATTCAGTACTTC.

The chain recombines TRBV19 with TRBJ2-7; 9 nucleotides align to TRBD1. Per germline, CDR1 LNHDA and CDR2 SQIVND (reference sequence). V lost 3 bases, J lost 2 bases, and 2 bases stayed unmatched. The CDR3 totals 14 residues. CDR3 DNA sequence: TGTGCCAGTAGTATGGGACAGGGACCCTACGAGCAGTACTTC. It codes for CASSMGQGPYEQYF.

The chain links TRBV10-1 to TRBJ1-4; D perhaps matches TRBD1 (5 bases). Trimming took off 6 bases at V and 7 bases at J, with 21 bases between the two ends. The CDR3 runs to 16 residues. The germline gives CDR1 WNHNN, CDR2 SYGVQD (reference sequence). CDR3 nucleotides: TGCGCCAGCAGGGGACGACGGGCGGCGGGGACTGAAAAACTGTTTTTT. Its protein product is CASRGRRAAGTEKLFF.

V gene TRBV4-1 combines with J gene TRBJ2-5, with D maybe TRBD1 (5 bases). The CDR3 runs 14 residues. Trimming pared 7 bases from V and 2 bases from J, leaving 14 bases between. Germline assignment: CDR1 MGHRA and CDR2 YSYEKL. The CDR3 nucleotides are TGCGCCAGCAACCCAGACAGTGGTCAAGAGACCCAGTACTTC. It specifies CASNPDSGQETQYF.

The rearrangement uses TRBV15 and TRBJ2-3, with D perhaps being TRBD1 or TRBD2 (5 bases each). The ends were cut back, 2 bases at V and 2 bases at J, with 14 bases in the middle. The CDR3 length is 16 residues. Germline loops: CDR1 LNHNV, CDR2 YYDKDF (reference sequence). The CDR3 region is CATSRPGVGPTDTQYF. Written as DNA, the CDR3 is TGTGCCACCAGCAGACCTGGCGTGGGACCCACAGATACGCAGTATTTT.

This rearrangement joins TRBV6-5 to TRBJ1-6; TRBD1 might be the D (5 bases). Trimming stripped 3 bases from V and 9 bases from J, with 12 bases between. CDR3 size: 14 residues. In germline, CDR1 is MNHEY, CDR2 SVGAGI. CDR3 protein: CASSYGTGGSPLHF. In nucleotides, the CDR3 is TGTGCCAGCAGTTATGGAACAGGTGGTTCACCCCTCCACTTT.

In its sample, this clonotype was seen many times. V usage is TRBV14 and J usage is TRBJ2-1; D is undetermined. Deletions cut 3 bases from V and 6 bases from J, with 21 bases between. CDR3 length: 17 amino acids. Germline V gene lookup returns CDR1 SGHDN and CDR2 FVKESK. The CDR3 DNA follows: TGTGCCAGCAGCCACGCACCCCCCAACGGGCTTCGCAATGAGCAGTTCTTC. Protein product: CASSHAPPNGLRNEQFF.

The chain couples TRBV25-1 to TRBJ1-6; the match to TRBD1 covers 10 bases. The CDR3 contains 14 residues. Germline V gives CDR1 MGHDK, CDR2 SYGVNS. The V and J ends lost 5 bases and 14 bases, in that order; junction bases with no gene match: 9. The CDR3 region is CASSWTGGPSTLHF. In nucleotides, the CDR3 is TGTGCCAGCAGTTGGACAGGGGGACCTTCGACCCTCCACTTT.

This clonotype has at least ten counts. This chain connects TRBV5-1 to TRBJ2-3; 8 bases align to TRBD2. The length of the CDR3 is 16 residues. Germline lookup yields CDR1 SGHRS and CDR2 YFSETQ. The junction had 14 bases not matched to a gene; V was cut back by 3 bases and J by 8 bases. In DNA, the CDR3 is TGCGCCAGCAGCTCCGGCCTGGGCGGGGGGCTAGGTACGCAGTATTTT. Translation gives CASSSGLGGGLGTQYF.